This TCR beta chain was sequenced for a study of blood T cell repertoires in COVID-19. Across the study: Samples of COVID-19 (acute and convalescent) were obtained from the United States, Italy and Spain. PBMCs, B-cell-depleted T cells, or T cells provided the cDNA or gDNA that made up the material.

Source study methods: Amplification of reference gene primers provided the estimated nucleated cell counts. The table came from immunoSEQ multiplex PCR; TCRdb's copy has only in-frame clones and leaves some out. Clone size and the V and J calls come from that table; the DNA yielded D and trimming. The data hold 110,000 to 150,000 clones, with about 84% observed a single time. The length of the CDR3 is 14 residues. V lost 6 bases and J 1 base, leaving 12 bases between the germline ends. Germline V gene lookup returns CDR1 MNHNY and CDR2 SVGAGI (reference sequence). The clonotype comes from a woman aged 45-60 years with acute or convalescent COVID-19. The material sequenced was peripheral blood. This chain connects TRBV6-6 to TRBJ1-1; D is perhaps TRBD1 (6 bases). The CDR3, as DNA: TGTGCCAGCAGACCAACAGGGCGGAACACTGAAGCTTTCTTT. The encoded protein is CASRPTGRNTEAFF.